This is a list of T cell receptor beta chains from one sample in a study of blood T cell repertoires in COVID-19. The assay was immunoSEQ multiplex PCR, and TCRdb's table has in-frame clones only and misses some. The top ten hold roughly 0.58% of the sample, which has more than 150,000 clones, around 80% seen once. Sequenced sample: peripheral blood. The receptors here all came from a man aged 55 to 70 with acute or convalescent COVID-19. CDR3s include the opening cysteine and the closing phenylalanine or tryptophan. A D gene is named only where the DNA matches it firmly. Size tells how often a clone was seen (once, few, many) or the class of an expanded clone, and some rows leave it out.

>TRBV27|TRBJ1-5|NA|NA
CASSSQMGQPQHF
TGTGCCAGCAGTTCACAGATGGGTCAGCCCCAGCATTTT
>TRBV27|TRBJ1-2|NA|NA
CASSLSPGTYGYTF
TGTGCCAGCAGTTTATCGCCGGGTACCTATGGCTACACCTTC
>TRBV28|TRBJ1-4|NA|TRBD1
CASSSTGALATNEKLFF
TGTGCCAGCAGTTCGACAGGGGCCTTAGCAACTAATGAAAAACTGTTTTTT
>TRBV3-1/TRBV3-2|TRBJ1-2|NA|NA
CASSPSGGHNYGYTF
TGTGCCAGCAGCCCCTCGGGGGGGCATAACTATGGCTACACCTTC
>TRBV9|TRBJ2-2|NA|TRBD1
CAGASGTGNTGELFF
TGTGCCGGCGCATCGGGGACAGGGAACACCGGGGAGCTGTTTTTT
>TRBV5-6|TRBJ1-2|NA|TRBD1
CASSLVSDRGPGYTF
TGTGCCAGCAGCTTGGTGAGTGACAGGGGGCCTGGCTACACCTTC
>TRBV18|TRBJ1-1|NA|TRBD1
CASSPEQGVGEAFF
TGTGCCAGCTCACCAGAACAGGGGGTGGGTGAAGCTTTCTTT
>TRBV19|TRBJ1-2|NA|TRBD1
CASRRTGGGGYTF
TGTGCCAGTAGAAGGACAGGGGGCGGAGGCTACACCTTC
>TRBV7-9|TRBJ2-1|NA|TRBD1
CASSSGPQGSSYNEQFF
TGTGCCAGCAGCTCTGGCCCACAGGGGAGCTCCTACAATGAGCAGTTCTTC
>TRBV5-1|TRBJ2-5|NA|TRBD2
CASSWRGEETQYF
TGCGCCAGCAGTTGGCGGGGGGAAGAGACCCAGTACTTC
>TRBV5-6|TRBJ1-2|NA|TRBD1
CASSLEGQGVNYGYTF
TGTGCCAGCAGCTTGGAGGGACAGGGAGTTAACTATGGCTACACCTTC
>TRBV29-1|TRBJ1-4|NA|NA
CSAGRGKPTNEKLFF
TGCAGCGCCGGCCGGGGGAAGCCAACTAATGAAAAACTGTTTTTT
>TRBV18|TRBJ1-1|NA|TRBD1
CASSPSGTGALNTEAFF
TGTGCCAGCTCACCTTCCGGGACAGGGGCTCTGAACACTGAAGCTTTCTTT
>TRBV6-1|TRBJ2-7|NA|NA
CASSEVRGANEQYF
TGTGCCAGCAGTGAGGTCCGGGGGGCAAACGAGCAGTACTTC
>TRBV10-3|TRBJ1-5|NA|NA
CASRRGDSGQPQHF
TGTGCCTCCCGCCGGGGAGACTCGGGTCAGCCCCAGCATTTT
>TRBV5-4|TRBJ2-5|NA|NA
CASSFAREETQYF
TGTGCCAGCAGCTTTGCGAGGGAAGAGACCCAGTACTTC
>TRBV18|TRBJ1-5|few|TRBD1
CASSPTWDSRNQPQHF
TGTGCCAGCTCACCAACTTGGGACAGCCGCAATCAGCCCCAGCATTTT
>TRBV7-8|TRBJ2-5|NA|TRBD1
CASSFSGGQETQYF
TGTGCCAGCAGCTTTTCAGGGGGCCAAGAGACCCAGTACTTC
>TRBV5-5|TRBJ1-5|few|TRBD1
CASSSRDRSNQPQHF
TGTGCCAGCAGCTCACGGGACAGGTCCAATCAGCCCCAGCATTTT
>TRBV5-1|TRBJ2-6|NA|TRBD1
CASSPGGTLSGANVLTF
TGCGCCAGCAGCCCAGGGGGCACTCTCTCTGGGGCCAACGTCCTGACTTTC
>TRBV11-1|TRBJ2-7|NA|TRBD1
CASSLEGTGDYEQYF
TGTGCCAGCAGCTTAGAGGGGACAGGGGACTACGAGCAGTACTTC
>TRBV19|TRBJ1-2|NA|NA
CASSTRVAGRNYGYTF
TGTGCCAGTAGTACCAGAGTGGCGGGACGAAACTATGGCTACACCTTC
>TRBV29-1|TRBJ1-3|NA|NA
CSATGPGLNSGNTIYF
TGCAGCGCAACCGGTCCAGGACTCAACTCTGGAAACACCATATATTTT
>TRBV2|TRBJ2-2|NA|NA
CASSERQYTGELFF
TGTGCCAGCAGTGAACGACAGTACACCGGGGAGCTGTTTTTT
>TRBV5-1|TRBJ1-6|NA|NA
CASSLDGDNSPLHF
TGCGCCAGCAGCTTGGACGGAGATAATTCACCCCTCCACTTT
>TRBV4-2|TRBJ2-2|NA|NA
CASSITATNTGELFF
TGTGCCAGCAGCATCACCGCGACGAACACCGGGGAGCTGTTTTTT
>TRBV28|TRBJ1-3|NA|NA
CASIDSSGNTIYF
TGTGCCAGCATAGACAGCTCTGGAAACACCATATATTTT
>TRBV7-3|TRBJ2-1|NA|TRBD2
CASSLALTSGGNEQFF
TGTGCCAGCAGCTTAGCCCTGACTAGCGGGGGCAATGAGCAGTTCTTC
>TRBV2|TRBJ1-2|NA|TRBD1
CASSLGQGYGYTF
TGTGCCAGCAGTTTGGGACAGGGATATGGCTACACCTTC
>TRBV19|TRBJ2-3|NA|NA
CAPGPAERTDTQYF
TGTGCCCCAGGGCCGGCGGAGCGCACAGATACGCAGTATTTT
>TRBV7-6|TRBJ2-7|NA|TRBD2
CASSSETSGSLLEQYF
TGTGCCAGCAGCTCCGAGACTAGCGGGAGTCTCCTCGAGCAGTACTTC
>TRBV7-2|TRBJ2-7|NA|TRBD2
CASSLASLAPLGYEQYF
TGTGCCAGCAGCTTAGCCTCACTAGCGCCCCTTGGCTACGAGCAGTACTTC
>TRBV7-2|TRBJ2-2|NA|TRBD2
CASRPLAGVNTGELFF
TGTGCCAGCAGACCTTTAGCGGGAGTGAACACCGGGGAGCTGTTTTTT
>TRBV7-2|TRBJ1-3|few|NA
CASSKSLSSGNTIYF
TGTGCCAGCAGCAAGTCCCTTAGCTCTGGAAACACCATATATTTT
>TRBV2|TRBJ1-3|few|NA
CASSALGSGNTIYF
TGTGCCAGCAGTGCACTAGGGTCCGGAAACACCATATATTTT
>TRBV6-2/TRBV6-3|TRBJ1-1|NA|TRBD1
CASSTDRARSEAFF
TGTGCCAGCAGTACGGACAGGGCGCGGTCTGAAGCTTTCTTT
>TRBV5-5|TRBJ1-1|NA|NA
CASSIAENTEAFF
TGTGCCAGCAGCATTGCGGAGAACACTGAAGCTTTCTTT
>TRBV5-8|TRBJ2-6|NA|NA
CASSLGLSSGANVLTF
TGTGCCAGCAGCCTGGGACTGTCCTCTGGGGCCAACGTCCTGACTTTC
>TRBV19|TRBJ1-4|NA|TRBD1
CASSPDRGDEKLFF
TGTGCCAGTAGTCCGGACAGGGGCGATGAAAAACTGTTTTTT
>TRBV6-5|TRBJ1-5|NA|NA
CASNEDNQRPQHF
TGTGCCAGCAACGAGGACAACCAAAGGCCCCAGCATTTT
>TRBV7-2|TRBJ2-3|NA|TRBD2
CASSPSRLAGADTQYF
TGTGCCAGCAGCCCCTCGCGACTAGCGGGAGCAGATACGCAGTATTTT
>TRBV15|TRBJ2-1|NA|NA
CATSRERPGTYNEQFF
TGTGCCACCAGCAGAGAACGCCCGGGGACCTACAATGAGCAGTTCTTC
>TRBV7-2|TRBJ2-1|NA|NA
CASSLAGTGISYNEQFF
TGTGCCAGCAGCTTAGCGGGTACCGGGATTTCCTACAATGAGCAGTTCTTC
>TRBV5-4|TRBJ2-1|few|NA
CASSRAGRPNEQFF
TGTGCCAGCAGTCGAGCGGGCCGGCCCAATGAGCAGTTCTTC
>TRBV7-8|TRBJ2-3|NA|NA
CASSSGTDTQYF
TGTGCCAGCAGCTCGGGCACAGATACGCAGTATTTT
>TRBV6-6|TRBJ2-7|NA|TRBD2
CASSPGTSLEQYF
TGTGCCAGCAGTCCCGGGACTAGTTTAGAGCAGTACTTC
>TRBV27|TRBJ2-1|NA|TRBD2
CASSLNSGRTSNEQFF
TGTGCCAGCAGTTTAAACTCTGGCCGGACTAGCAATGAGCAGTTCTTC
>TRBV7-2|TRBJ2-3|NA|TRBD1
CASSLGGTGGDTQYF
TGTGCCAGCAGCTTAGGGGGGACAGGGGGAGATACGCAGTATTTT
>TRBV7-2|TRBJ1-5|NA|NA
CASSLDGGRSQHF
TGTGCCAGCAGCTTAGACGGGGGAAGGTCCCAGCATTTT
>TRBV24-1|TRBJ1-1|NA|TRBD1
CATRQGERTEAFF
TGTGCCACCAGGCAGGGGGAGAGGACTGAAGCTTTCTTT
>TRBV7-2|TRBJ1-6|NA|TRBD1
CASSPQGVNSPLHF
TGTGCCAGCAGCCCACAGGGGGTTAATTCACCCCTCCACTTT
>TRBV19|TRBJ1-1|NA|TRBD1
CASTRTTGTNTEAFF
TGTGCCAGTACTCGAACGACAGGGACGAACACTGAAGCTTTCTTT
>TRBV6-6|TRBJ1-2|once|TRBD1
CASSPQGANYGYTF
TGTGCCAGCAGCCCCCAGGGGGCGAACTATGGCTACACCTTC
>TRBV11-2|TRBJ2-2|NA|TRBD2
CASSPRRGLAGGTGELFF
TGTGCCAGCAGCCCCCGCCGGGGACTAGCGGGAGGTACCGGGGAGCTGTTTTTT
>TRBV5-1|TRBJ2-2|NA|NA
CASSFRAGADTGELFF
TGCGCCAGCAGCTTTAGGGCAGGGGCCGACACCGGGGAGCTGTTTTTT